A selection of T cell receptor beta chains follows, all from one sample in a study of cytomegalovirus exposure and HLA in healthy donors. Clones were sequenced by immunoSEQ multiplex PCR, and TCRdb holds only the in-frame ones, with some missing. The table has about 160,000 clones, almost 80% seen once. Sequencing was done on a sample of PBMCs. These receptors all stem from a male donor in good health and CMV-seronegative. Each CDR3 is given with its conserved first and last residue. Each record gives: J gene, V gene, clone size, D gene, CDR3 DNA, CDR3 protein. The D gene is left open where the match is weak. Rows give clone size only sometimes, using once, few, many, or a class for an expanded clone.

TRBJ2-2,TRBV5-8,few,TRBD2,TGTGCTCGTGGTCGGGCGGGAGGTTCCGGGGAGCTGTTTTTT,CARGRAGGSGELFF
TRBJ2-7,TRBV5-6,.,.,TGTGCCAGCAGCTTGAGCGGGCCCTCCTACGAGCAGTACTTC,CASSLSGPSYEQYF
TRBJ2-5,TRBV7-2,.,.,TGTGCCAGCAGCTTCGAGGGAGCGGGCCAGACCCAGTACTTC,CASSFEGAGQTQYF
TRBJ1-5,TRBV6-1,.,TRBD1,TGTGCCAGCAGTAAAGGACAGGGGATTGTATGGAATCAGCCCCAGCATTTT,CASSKGQGIVWNQPQHF
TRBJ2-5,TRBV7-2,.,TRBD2,TGTGCCAGCAGCTCGCAGGGACTAGCGGGGCAAGAGACCCAGTACTTC,CASSSQGLAGQETQYF
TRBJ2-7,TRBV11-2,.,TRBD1,TGTGCCAGCAGCTTAGGGGACAGGCCTTACGAGCAGTACTTC,CASSLGDRPYEQYF
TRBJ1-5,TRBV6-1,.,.,TGTGCCAGCGGGACTCTCAATCAGCCCCAGCATTTT,CASGTLNQPQHF
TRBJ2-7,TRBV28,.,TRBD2,TGTGCCAGCAGTTCCGGGACTAGCGGGAGTAGGAACGAGCAGTACTTC,CASSSGTSGSRNEQYF
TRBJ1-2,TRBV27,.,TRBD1,TGTGCCAGCAGTTTGACAGGGCGAGGCTATGGCTACACCTTC,CASSLTGRGYGYTF
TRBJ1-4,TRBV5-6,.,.,TGTGCCAGCAGCTCGTCTCAGGGTGGCGGTGAAAAACTGTTTTTT,CASSSSQGGGEKLFF